Listed here are 10 T cell receptor beta chains from one sample, sequenced in a study of T-cell reconstitution after alpha-beta-depleted transplantation in children. Unique molecular identifiers were used in preparing the TCRbeta library. TCRdb reprocessed the PCR reads with MiXCR, giving one entry per CDR3 protein. The table lists 380,000 or so distinct CDR3 sequences, less than 15% of them singletons. Specimen: PBMCs, collected from the stem cell graft. The receptors derive from a human donor who donated a stem cell graft to a child with Fanconi anemia.

This clonotype turned up a few times. The rearrangement uses TRBV12-3 or TRBV12-4 and TRBJ1-2; 7 positions agree with TRBD1. The CDR3 is made up of 15 amino acids. Losses at the gene ends were 5 bases for V and 8 bases for J; bases not matched to a gene: 14. Here the CDR3 DNA reads TGTGCCAGCAGTACCAGACGACAGGGTTCGGGCGGCTACACCTTC. It translates to CASSTRRQGSGGYTF.

This clonotype occurred many times. The chain links TRBV30 to TRBJ2-3, with TRBD1 identical over 8 bases. Germline CDR1 GTSNPN, CDR2 SVGIG (reference sequence). The CDR3 is made up of 13 amino acids. With 7 bases clipped from V and 6 bases from J, the junction kept 9 bases outside the gene matches. CDR3 amino acids: CASESQGADTQYF. For the CDR3, the DNA is TGTGCCTCCGAGAGTCAGGGGGCTGATACGCAGTATTTT.

This rearrangement joins TRBV10-1 to TRBJ1-1; no clear D gene. The germline CDR1 and CDR2 sequences are WNHNN and SYGVQD (reference sequence). This CDR3 has 13 residues. V was pared by 3 bases and J by 3 bases, with 8 bases between. The CDR3 here is CASSDGLDTEAFF. In nucleotides, the CDR3 is TGCGCCAGCAGTGACGGCTTGGACACTGAAGCTTTCTTT.

V is TRBV9 and J is TRBJ2-4, with TRBD1 matching 7 bases. V dropped 3 bases and J dropped 6; count of bases not matched to a gene: 6. The CDR3 has 14 amino acids. Per germline, CDR1 SGDLS and CDR2 YYNGEE. Written as DNA, the CDR3 is TGTGCCAGCAGCGCAACAGGGGATGGAAACATTCAGTACTTC. Translating it yields CASSATGDGNIQYF.

This clonotype turned up a few times. V is TRBV6-5 and J is TRBJ1-1; D ambiguous. The CDR3 runs 14 residues. Germline V gene data show CDR1 as MNHEY and CDR2 as SVGAGI. V was trimmed by 2 bases and J by 2 bases, leaving 9 bases between them. CDR3 in amino acids: CASSYRQTNTEAFF. The CDR3 DNA reads TGTGCCAGCAGTTACCGGCAGACCAACACTGAAGCTTTCTTT.

This clonotype was seen more than once but under ten times. The V gene is TRBV7-2, the J gene TRBJ2-7, with TRBD1 matching over 7 bases. Germline loops: CDR1 SGHTA, CDR2 FQGNSA. Trimming removed 3 bases from V and 0 bases from J; junction bases left unmatched: 2. This CDR3 is 14 amino acids long. DNA for the CDR3: TGTGCCAGCAGCTTTGCAGGGGGCTCCTACGAGCAGTACTTC. Translated: CASSFAGGSYEQYF.

This chain joins TRBV29-1 and TRBJ1-4; possible D gene TRBD1, 5 bases. The CDR3 length is 14 residues. CDR1 is SQVTM and CDR2 is ANQGSEA in the germline V gene. Trimming shortened V by 5 bases and J by 4 bases, and 14 bases separated the two germline ends. The CDR3 reads CSVTTRRGNEKLFF. Written as DNA, the CDR3 is TGCAGCGTTACAACCAGGAGGGGTAATGAAAAACTGTTTTTT.

The rearrangement links TRBV4-3 to TRBJ2-1, with D unclear. The CDR3 loop spans 15 amino acids. Germline values: CDR1 LGHNA, CDR2 YSLEER. V was clipped by 4 bases and J by 4 bases, with 14 bases between them. In nucleotides, the CDR3 is TGCGCCAGCAGCCTCTCTGAGGCCTGGTACAATGAGCAGTTCTTC. It codes for CASSLSEAWYNEQFF.

This clonotype has only a few counts. The rearrangement joins TRBV11-2 to TRBJ1-1, with D possibly TRBD1 on 5 matching bases. Germline V gives CDR1 SGHAT, CDR2 FQNNGV. V lost 2 bases and J lost 3, with 13 bases in between. The CDR3 extends over 15 amino acids. The CDR3 sequence: CASSLSRQGDTEAFF. DNA for the CDR3: TGTGCCAGCAGCTTATCCCGGCAGGGTGACACTGAAGCTTTCTTT.

This clonotype occurred a few times. The gene calls are TRBV7-2 and TRBJ2-7, with D uncertain. The V end was cut by 4 bases, the J end by 3 bases, with 13 bases between. Germline V gene lookup returns CDR1 SGHTA and CDR2 FQGNSA. The CDR3 runs to 14 residues. In nucleotides, the CDR3 is TGTGCCAGCAGCTACCGGACGGCGGACTACGAGCAGTACTTC. Protein: CASSYRTADYEQYF. The complete variable domain, with remaining parts taken from reference TRBV7-2 and TRBJ2-7, reads GAGVSQSPSNKVTEKGKDVELRCDPISGHTALYWYRQSLGQGLEFLIYFQGNSAPDKSGLPSDRFSAERTGGSVSTLTIQRTQQEDSAVYLCASSYRTADYEQYFGPGTRLTVT.